Following are 13 T cell receptor beta chains from one sample sequenced in a study of blood T cell repertoires in COVID-19. Assay used: immunoSEQ multiplex PCR; TCRdb lists only in-frame clones, some missing. Of about 100,000 clones listed, more than 75% are singletons. Input material: peripheral blood. These TCRs come from a human donor in a cohort sampled during active COVID-19.

This clone has just one count. This chain joins TRBV14 and TRBJ2-6; TRBD1 is a possible D gene (6 bases). This CDR3 contains 18 residues. The germline CDR1 and CDR2 sequences are SGHDN and FVKESK. Between the trimmed V and J ends, which lost 2 bases and 0 bases, there was a span of 14 bases. Here the CDR3 reads CASSQIVGARSGANVLTF. Here the CDR3 DNA reads TGTGCCAGCAGCCAAATCGTGGGGGCCCGCTCTGGGGCCAACGTCCTGACTTTC.

Only one count was recorded for this clone. This chain joins TRBV18 and TRBJ1-1; tentative D call: TRBD1 (5 bases). The CDR3 spans 14 residues. With 3 bases removed from V and 3 bases from J, the gap between germline ends came to 11 bases. Germline V lookup: CDR1 KGHSH, CDR2 LQKENI. Here the CDR3 DNA reads TGTGCCAGCTCACCCTCGTCCAGGGACACTGAAGCTTTCTTT. Amino acid sequence: CASSPSSRDTEAFF.

The CDR3 loop reads CASGGWATNEKLFF. The CDR3 nucleotides read TGTGCCAGTGGCGGTTGGGCAACTAATGAAAAACTGTTTTTT. The chain employs TRBV19 and TRBJ1-4, with unresolved D. V dropped 8 bases and J dropped 0 bases, with 10 bases sitting between them. Germline V gene data show CDR1 as LNHDA and CDR2 as SQIVND (reference sequence). This CDR3 comprises 14 residues.

This clone was found a few times. This chain connects TRBV6-5 to TRBJ1-5; 7 bases fit TRBD1. The V gene's germline CDR1 is MNHEY and CDR2 SVGAGI. The CDR3 runs 14 residues. V was pared by 7 bases and J by 0 bases, with 3 bases of the junction left unmatched. CDR3 nucleotide sequence: TGTGCCAGCAAGACAGGGACTAGCAATCAGCCCCAGCATTTT. It specifies CASKTGTSNQPQHF.

The V call is TRBV19, the J call TRBJ2-3, with 14 bases matching TRBD2. Trimming removed 4 bases from V and 2 bases from J; junction bases left unmatched: 11. Germline V gene lookup returns CDR1 LNHDA and CDR2 SQIVND (reference sequence). CDR3 length: 19 amino acids. This CDR3 is CASSTLRGLAGGTTDTQYF. The CDR3 DNA is TGTGCCAGTAGTACCCTCCGAGGACTAGCGGGAGGCACCACAGATACGCAGTATTTT. Full variable domain (remainder filled in from reference TRBV19 and TRBJ2-3): DGGITQSPKYLFRKEGQNVTLSCEQNLNHDAMYWYRQDPGQGLRLIYYSQIVNDFQKGDIAEGYSVSREKKESFPLTVTSAQKNPTAFYLCASSTLRGLAGGTTDTQYFGPGTRLTVL.

V and J are TRBV28 and TRBJ1-5, with TRBD1 identical over 7 bases. Germline CDR1 MDHEN, CDR2 SYDVKM. This CDR3 comprises 14 residues. Losses at the gene ends were 5 bases for V and 0 bases for J; bases not matched to a gene: 1. CDR3 amino acids: CASSRQGSNQPQHF. DNA of the CDR3: TGTGCCAGCAGTCGACAGGGTAGCAATCAGCCCCAGCATTTT.

The CDR3 spells CARGLVGNSKNIQYF. The CDR3 DNA is TGTGCCAGGGGACTAGTAGGAAATTCCAAAAACATTCAGTACTTC. The chain has TRBV6-5 and TRBJ2-4, with 8 bases identical to TRBD2. Germline CDR1 MNHEY, CDR2 SVGAGI. The CDR3 totals 15 residues. V shed 9 bases, J shed 2 bases, and the junction held 9 bases outside the gene matches.

The rearrangement uses TRBV4-1 and TRBJ1-1, with TRBD1 identical over 7 bases. The germline CDR1 and CDR2 sequences are MGHRA and YSYEKL. Unmatched junction bases numbered 6, after V lost 6 bases and J lost 2 bases. This CDR3 has 14 residues. The CDR3 region has the DNA TGCGCCAGCAGACTTGGGACAGCCAACACTGAAGCTTTCTTT. Amino acid sequence: CASRLGTANTEAFF.

The chain employs TRBV28 and TRBJ1-1; no definite D call. V gave up 6 bases and J gave up 1 base, with 12 bases separating them. CDR3 size: 14 residues. Germline V gene lookup returns CDR1 MDHEN and CDR2 SYDVKM. The CDR3 loop reads CASSTNGRNTEAFF. The CDR3 nucleotides read TGTGCCAGCAGCACCAACGGTCGGAACACTGAAGCTTTCTTT.

The chain combines TRBV10-3 with TRBJ2-1, with 11 bases fitting TRBD1. The V segment lost 8 bases and the J segment 3 bases; nucleotides outside the gene matches: 3. Germline V CDR1 and CDR2: ENHRY, SYGVKD. The CDR3 contains 14 residues. CDR3 amino acids: CAIQGTGGYNEQFF. DNA for the CDR3: TGTGCCATCCAGGGGACAGGGGGCTACAATGAGCAGTTCTTC.

This clone came up once. The chain links TRBV11-3 to TRBJ2-2, with TRBD1 as a possible D gene (6 bases). The CDR3 length is 14 residues. In germline, CDR1 is SGHNT, CDR2 YENEEA. V was shortened by 5 bases and J by 5 bases, with 12 bases between the two germline ends. CDR3 sequence: CASSPGELTGELFF. The CDR3 nucleotides are TGTGCCAGCAGCCCAGGGGAACTTACCGGGGAGCTGTTTTTT.

The CDR3 reads CASSPPGNEKLFF. The DNA of the CDR3 is TGTGCCAGCAGCCCCCCGGGTAATGAAAAACTGTTTTTT. This chain joins TRBV11-2 and TRBJ1-4, with no clear D. Per germline, CDR1 SGHAT and CDR2 FQNNGV. Trimming shortened V by 5 bases and J by 4 bases, and 8 bases separated the two germline ends. The CDR3 extends over 13 amino acids. The full variable domain, in which reference TRBV11-2 and TRBJ1-4 provide the parts outside the CDR3, is EAGVAQSPRYKIIEKRQSVAFWCNPISGHATLYWYQQILGQGPKLLIQFQNNGVVDDSQLPKDRFSAERLKGVDSTLKIQPAKLEDSAVYLCASSPPGNEKLFFGSGTQLSVL.

In its sample, this clone was seen a few times. The chain has TRBV2 and TRBJ1-6; possible D gene TRBD1, 5 bases. Germline CDR1 is SNHLY and CDR2 is FYNNEI. The CDR3 totals 17 residues. Between the trimmed V and J ends, which lost 4 bases and 1 base, there was a span of 14 bases. This CDR3 reads CASSVEQGESYNSPLHF. The CDR3 coding sequence is TGTGCCAGCAGTGTGGAGCAGGGTGAATCCTATAATTCACCCCTCCACTTT.